The sequence of this TCR beta chain was determined in a study of CD8 T cells in Susac syndrome. RNA totalling about 0.45 to 1 ug underwent reverse transcription with random hexamers. In TCRdb, the immunoSEQ multiplex PCR reads were re-called with MiXCR into one record per CDR3 protein. Here the sample spans approximately 100,000 distinct CDR3 sequences, around 90% being singletons. This CDR3 region has 13 residues. Germline V lookup: CDR1 MNHNS, CDR2 SASEGT. V was clipped by 4 bases and J by 8 bases, with 12 bases between them. The sequence was collected from a human donor in good health. Sequencing was carried out using CD4+ T cells from PBMCs. This chain connects TRBV6-1 to TRBJ2-4; D possibly corresponds to TRBD2 (5 bases). Here the CDR3 reads CASSVPGRDIQYF. The DNA of the CDR3 is TGTGCCAGCAGTGTTCCGGGAAGGGACATTCAGTACTTC.